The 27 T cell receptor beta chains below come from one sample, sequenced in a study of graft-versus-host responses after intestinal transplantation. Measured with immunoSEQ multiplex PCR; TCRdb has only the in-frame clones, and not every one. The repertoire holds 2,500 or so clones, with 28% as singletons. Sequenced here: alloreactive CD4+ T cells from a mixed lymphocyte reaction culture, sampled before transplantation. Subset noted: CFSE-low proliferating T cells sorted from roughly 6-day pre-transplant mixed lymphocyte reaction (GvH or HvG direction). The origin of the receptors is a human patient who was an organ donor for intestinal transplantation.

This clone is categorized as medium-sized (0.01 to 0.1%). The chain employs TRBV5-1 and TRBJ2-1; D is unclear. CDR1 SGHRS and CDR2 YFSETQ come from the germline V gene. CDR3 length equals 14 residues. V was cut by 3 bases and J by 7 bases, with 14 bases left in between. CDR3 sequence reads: CASSSPYRANEQFF. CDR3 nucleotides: TGCGCCAGCAGCTCCCCGTACCGTGCGAATGAGCAGTTCTTC.

The CDR3 loop reads CASSSRQGLADTQYF. In DNA, the CDR3 is TGTGCCAGCAGCTCGCGACAGGGACTAGCAGATACGCAGTATTTT. This rearrangement joins TRBV7-9 to TRBJ2-3; maybe TRBD2 (8 bases). V lost 4 bases to trimming and J lost 4 bases, with 15 bases between them. CDR1 SEHNR and CDR2 FQNEAQ come from the germline V gene (reference sequence). The CDR3 is 15 amino acids. Combining the CDR3 with reference TRBV7-9 and TRBJ2-3 gives the whole variable domain DTGVSQNPRHKITKRGQNVTFRCDPISEHNRLYWYRQTLGQGPEFLTYFQNEAQLEKSRLLSDRFSAERPKGSFSTLEIQRTEQGDSAMYLCASSSRQGLADTQYFGPGTRLTVL.

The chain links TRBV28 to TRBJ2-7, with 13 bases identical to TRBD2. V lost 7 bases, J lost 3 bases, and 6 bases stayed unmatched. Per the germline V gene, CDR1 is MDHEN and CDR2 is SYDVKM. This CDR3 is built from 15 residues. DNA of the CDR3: TGTGCCAGCAAAGGGACTAGCGGGAACTTCTACGAGCAGTACTTC. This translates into CASKGTSGNFYEQYF.

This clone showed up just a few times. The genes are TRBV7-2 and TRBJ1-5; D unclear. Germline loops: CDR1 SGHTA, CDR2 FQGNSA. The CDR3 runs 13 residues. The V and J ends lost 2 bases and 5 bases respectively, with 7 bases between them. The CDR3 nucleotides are TGTGCCAGCAGCTTACAACGGGATCAGCCCCAGCATTTT. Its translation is CASSLQRDQPQHF. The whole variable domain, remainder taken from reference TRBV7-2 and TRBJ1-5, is GAGVSQSPSNKVTEKGKDVELRCDPISGHTALYWYRQSLGQGLEFLIYFQGNSAPDKSGLPSDRFSAERTGGSVSTLTIQRTQQEDSAVYLCASSLQRDQPQHFGDGTRLSIL.

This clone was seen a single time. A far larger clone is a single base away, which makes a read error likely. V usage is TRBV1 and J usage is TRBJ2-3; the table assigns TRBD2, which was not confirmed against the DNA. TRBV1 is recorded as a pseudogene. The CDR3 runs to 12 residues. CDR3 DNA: TGCACCAGCAGCCATCCCGAGAGGTCTAAGTATTTT. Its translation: CTSSHPERSKYF.

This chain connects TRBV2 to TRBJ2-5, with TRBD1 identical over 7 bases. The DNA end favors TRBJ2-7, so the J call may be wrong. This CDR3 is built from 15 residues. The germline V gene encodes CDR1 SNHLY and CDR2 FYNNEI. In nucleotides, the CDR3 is TGTGCCAGCAACAATGGTAGGCCAGGGGGCTACGAGCAGTACTTC. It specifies CASNNGRPGGYEQYF.

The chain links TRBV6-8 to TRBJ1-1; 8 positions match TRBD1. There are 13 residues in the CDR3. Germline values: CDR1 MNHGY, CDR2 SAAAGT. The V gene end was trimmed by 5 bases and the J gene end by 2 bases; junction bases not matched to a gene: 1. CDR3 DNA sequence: TGTGCCAGCAGTGGACAGGGAAACACTGAAGCTTTCTTT. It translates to CASSGQGNTEAFF.

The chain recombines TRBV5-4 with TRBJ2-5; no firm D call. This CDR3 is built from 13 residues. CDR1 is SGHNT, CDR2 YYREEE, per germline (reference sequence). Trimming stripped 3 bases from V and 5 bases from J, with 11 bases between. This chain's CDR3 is CASSSRNGETQYF. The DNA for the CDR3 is TGTGCCAGCAGCTCGAGAAACGGGGAGACCCAGTACTTC.

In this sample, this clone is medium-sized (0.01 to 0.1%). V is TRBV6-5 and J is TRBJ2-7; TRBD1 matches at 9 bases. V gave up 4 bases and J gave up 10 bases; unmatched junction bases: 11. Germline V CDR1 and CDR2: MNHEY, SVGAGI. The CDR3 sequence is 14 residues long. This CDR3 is CASSSPGTGLNQYF. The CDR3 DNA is TGTGCCAGCAGTTCTCCCGGGACAGGGTTAAACCAGTACTTC.

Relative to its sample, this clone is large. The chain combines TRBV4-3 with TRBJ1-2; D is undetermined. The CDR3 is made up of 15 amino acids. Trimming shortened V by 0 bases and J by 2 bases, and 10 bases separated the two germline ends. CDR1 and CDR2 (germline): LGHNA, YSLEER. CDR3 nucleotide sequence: TGCGCCAGCAGCCAAGACAGGCAGCTGAACTATGGCTACACCTTC. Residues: CASSQDRQLNYGYTF.

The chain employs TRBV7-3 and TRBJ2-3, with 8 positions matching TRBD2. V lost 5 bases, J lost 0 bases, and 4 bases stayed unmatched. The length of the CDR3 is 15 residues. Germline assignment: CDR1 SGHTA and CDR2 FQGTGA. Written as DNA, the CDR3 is TGTGCCAGCAGCCAAGCGGGAGAGAGCACAGATACGCAGTATTTT. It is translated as CASSQAGESTDTQYF.

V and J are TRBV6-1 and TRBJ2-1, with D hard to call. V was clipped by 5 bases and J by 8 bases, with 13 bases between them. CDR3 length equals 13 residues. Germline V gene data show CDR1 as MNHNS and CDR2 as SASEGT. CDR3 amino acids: CASSFPGAHEQFF. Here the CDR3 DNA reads TGTGCCAGCAGTTTTCCCGGAGCCCATGAGCAGTTCTTC.

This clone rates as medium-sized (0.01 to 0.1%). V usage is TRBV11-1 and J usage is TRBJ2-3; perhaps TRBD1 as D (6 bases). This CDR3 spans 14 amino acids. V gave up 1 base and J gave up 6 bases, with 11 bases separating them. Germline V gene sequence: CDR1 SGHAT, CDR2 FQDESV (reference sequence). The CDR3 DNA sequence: TGTGCCAGCAGCTTAGACAGGGCCGGGGATACGCAGTATTTT. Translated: CASSLDRAGDTQYF.

The CDR3 DNA is TGTGCCAGCAGCTTAATGGGACAGCAAGAGACCCAGTACTTC. Its protein is CASSLMGQQETQYF. This chain links TRBV7-9 with TRBJ2-5; 7 nucleotides line up with TRBD1. This CDR3 spans 14 amino acids. V was clipped by 2 bases and J by 2 bases; unmatched bases: 2. CDR1 is SEHNR and CDR2 is FQNEAQ in the germline V gene (reference sequence).

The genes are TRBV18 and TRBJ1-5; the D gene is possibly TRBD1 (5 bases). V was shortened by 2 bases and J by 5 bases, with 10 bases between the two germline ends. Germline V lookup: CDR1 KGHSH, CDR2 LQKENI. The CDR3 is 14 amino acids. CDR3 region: CASSPGWGDQPQHF. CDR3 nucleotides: TGTGCCAGCTCACCAGGGTGGGGGGATCAGCCCCAGCATTTT.

This chain's CDR3 is CASSIEGRGAYEQYF. The CDR3 nucleotides read TGTGCCAGTAGTATTGAGGGTCGGGGGGCCTACGAGCAGTACTTC. The chain links TRBV19 to TRBJ2-7, with 7 nucleotides matching TRBD2. Germline V lookup: CDR1 LNHDA, CDR2 SQIVND (reference sequence). The CDR3 consists of 15 residues. V was clipped by 3 bases and J by 2 bases; unmatched bases: 7.

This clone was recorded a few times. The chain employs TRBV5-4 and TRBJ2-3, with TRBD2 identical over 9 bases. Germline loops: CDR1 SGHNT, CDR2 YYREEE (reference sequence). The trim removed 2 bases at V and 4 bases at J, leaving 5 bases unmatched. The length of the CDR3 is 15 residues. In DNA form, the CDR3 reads TGTGCCAGCAGCTTAATAGCGGGAGTTTCAGATACGCAGTATTTT. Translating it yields CASSLIAGVSDTQYF.

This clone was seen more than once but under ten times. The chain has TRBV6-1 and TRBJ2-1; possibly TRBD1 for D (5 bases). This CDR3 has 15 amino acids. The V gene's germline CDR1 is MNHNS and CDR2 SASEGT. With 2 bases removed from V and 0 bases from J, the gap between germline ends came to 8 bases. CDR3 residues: CASSEQGPSYNEQFF. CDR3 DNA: TGTGCCAGCAGTGAACAGGGTCCCTCCTACAATGAGCAGTTCTTC.

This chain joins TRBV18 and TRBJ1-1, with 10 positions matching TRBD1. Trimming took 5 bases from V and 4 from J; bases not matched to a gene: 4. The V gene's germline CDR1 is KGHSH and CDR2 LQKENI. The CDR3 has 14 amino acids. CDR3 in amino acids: CASSYRDRGTEAFF. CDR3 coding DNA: TGTGCCAGCTCATACCGGGACAGGGGCACTGAAGCTTTCTTT. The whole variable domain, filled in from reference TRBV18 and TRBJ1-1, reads NAGVMQNPRHLVRRRGQEARLRCSPMKGHSHVYWYRQLPEEGLKFMVYLQKENIIDESGMPKERFSAEFPKEGPSILRIQQVVRGDSAAYFCASSYRDRGTEAFFGQGTRLTVV.

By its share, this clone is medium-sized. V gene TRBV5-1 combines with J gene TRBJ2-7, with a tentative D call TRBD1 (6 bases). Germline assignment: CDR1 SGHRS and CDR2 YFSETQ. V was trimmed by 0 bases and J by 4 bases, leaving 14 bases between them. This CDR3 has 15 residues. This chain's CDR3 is CASSLVSQGVYEQYF. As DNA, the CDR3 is TGCGCCAGCAGCTTGGTTTCACAGGGAGTTTACGAGCAGTACTTC.

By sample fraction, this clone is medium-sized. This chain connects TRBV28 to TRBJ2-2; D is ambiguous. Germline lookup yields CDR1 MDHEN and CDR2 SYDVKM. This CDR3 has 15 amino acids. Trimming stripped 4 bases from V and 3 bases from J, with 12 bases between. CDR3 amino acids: CASSSLDFYTGELFF. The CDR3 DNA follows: TGTGCCAGCAGTTCCCTTGACTTTTACACCGGGGAGCTGTTTTTT.

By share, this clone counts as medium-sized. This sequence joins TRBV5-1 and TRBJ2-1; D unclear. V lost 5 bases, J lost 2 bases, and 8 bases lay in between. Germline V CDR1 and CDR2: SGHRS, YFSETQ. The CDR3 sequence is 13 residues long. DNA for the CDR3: TGCGCCAGCAGGGCGGTTACCTACAATGAGCAGTTCTTC. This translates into CASRAVTYNEQFF.

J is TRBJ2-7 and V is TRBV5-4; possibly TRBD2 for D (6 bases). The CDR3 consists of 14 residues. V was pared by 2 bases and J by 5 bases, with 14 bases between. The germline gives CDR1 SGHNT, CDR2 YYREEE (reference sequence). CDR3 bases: TGTGCCAGCAGCTTCTCCGGGACTCTCGACGAGCAGTACTTC. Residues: CASSFSGTLDEQYF.

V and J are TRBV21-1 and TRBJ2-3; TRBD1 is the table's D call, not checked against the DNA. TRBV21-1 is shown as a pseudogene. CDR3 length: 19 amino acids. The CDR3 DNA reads TGTGCCAGCAGCAAAAGGGCCAAAACGAGGGACAGGGTCACAGATACGCAGTATTTT. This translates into CASSKRAKTRDRVTDTQYF.

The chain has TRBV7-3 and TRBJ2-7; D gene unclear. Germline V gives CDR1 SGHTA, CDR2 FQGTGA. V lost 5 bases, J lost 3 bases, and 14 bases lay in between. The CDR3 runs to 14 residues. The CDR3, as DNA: TGTGCCAGCAGCCCCGCCCTAGGTGGCTACGAGCAGTACTTC. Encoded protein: CASSPALGGYEQYF.

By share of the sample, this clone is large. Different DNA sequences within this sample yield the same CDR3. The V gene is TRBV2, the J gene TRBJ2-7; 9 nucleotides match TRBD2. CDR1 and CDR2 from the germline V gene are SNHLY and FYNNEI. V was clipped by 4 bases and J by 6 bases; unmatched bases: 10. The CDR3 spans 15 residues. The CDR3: CASSGGTSSVVEQYF. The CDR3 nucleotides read TGTGCCAGCAGTGGTGGGACTAGCTCCGTGGTCGAGCAGTACTTC.

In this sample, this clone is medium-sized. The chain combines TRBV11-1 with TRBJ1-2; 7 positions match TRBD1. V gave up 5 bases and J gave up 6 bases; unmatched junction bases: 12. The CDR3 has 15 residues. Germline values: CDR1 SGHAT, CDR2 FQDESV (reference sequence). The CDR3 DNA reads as TGTGCCAGCAGCCCATCGACAGGGAGGAGTCATGGCTACACCTTC. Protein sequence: CASSPSTGRSHGYTF.